This T cell receptor (beta chain) derives from a study of cytomegalovirus exposure and HLA in healthy donors. Trimming left V 9 bases short and J 3 bases short, with 9 bases between. The length of the CDR3 is 12 residues. Germline CDR1 SGHDN, CDR2 FVKESK. As to this clone: Its antigen is not identified.

Study observations and caveats: HLA allele associations emerged for roughly 17,000 TCR beta sequences in a later analysis, at 0.05 false discovery rate.

The PCR made use of 60 Vbeta and 13 Jbeta primers. Original methodology: Counted up in a later analysis, unique TCR beta chains came to about 80 million, with around 11 million shared. Here immunoSEQ multiplex PCR was the method, and the copy in TCRdb shows in-frame clones only, minus some. The DNA was the basis for D and trimming; V, J and clone size are from that table. The ten most abundant clones cover 10% to 15% of a sample with more than 45,000 clones. Material: PBMCs. The receptor was isolated from a young woman in good health and CMV-seropositive. V usage is TRBV14 and J usage is TRBJ1-5; tentatively, D is TRBD1 (5 bases). The CDR3 region is CARGGYNQPQHF. In nucleotides, the CDR3 is TGTGCCAGGGGGGGTTACAATCAGCCCCAGCATTTT. Full variable domain (missing parts from reference TRBV14 and TRBJ1-5): EAGVTQFPSHSVIEKGQTVTLRCDPISGHDNLYWYRRVMGKEIKFLLHFVKESKQDESGMPNNRFLAERTGGTYSTLKVQPAELEDSGVYFCARGGYNQPQHFGDGTRLSIL.